This T cell receptor (beta chain) was retrieved from a study of blood T cell repertoires in COVID-19. Across the whole study: The cDNA or gDNA used as material had been derived from T cells, B-cell-depleted T cells, or PBMCs.

Losses at the gene ends were 6 bases for V and 10 bases for J; bases not matched to a gene: 6. This CDR3 has 13 residues. Methods used by the authors: How many nucleated cells were present was estimated from reference gene primer amplification. Libraries were prepared by immunoSEQ multiplex PCR; TCRdb keeps only in-frame clonotypes and omits some of them. The V and J calls and the clone size are those of that table, but D and trimming were determined from the DNA. This table has hundreds of thousands of clones, 83% appearing once. The source of this sequence is a woman aged 45-65 years with acute or convalescent COVID-19. Sequencing was done on a sample of peripheral blood. The V call is TRBV12-3 or TRBV12-4, the J call TRBJ1-5, with 10 bases aligning to TRBD1. This CDR3 is CASSGQGVRPQHF. CDR3 nucleotide sequence: TGTGCCAGCAGCGGACAGGGGGTCCGCCCCCAGCATTTT.